This TCR beta chain was identified in a study of blood T cells in healthy people across ages. Study-wide background: T cells yielded about one barcoded beta molecule per two cells through template switching.

Whole-study results and caveats: Naive T cell percentage showed a strong correlation with the diversity of TCR beta. Age brought a roughly linear fall in TCR beta diversity measured per million T cells.

The CDR3 has 12 amino acids. CDR1 MNHEY and CDR2 SVGEGT come from the germline V gene. V was pared by 6 bases and J by 8 bases, with 11 bases between. A second roughly 6 to 12 cycle PCR used barcoded and J-beta primers. A 12-random-nucleotide template-switch adaptor tagged each cDNA molecule. TCRdb passed the 5' RACE reads through MiXCR, listing each CDR3 protein once. The sample contains hundreds of thousands of distinct CDR3 sequences, more than 55% of which appear only once. This clonotype was picked up a small number of times. What it binds is unknown. This clonotype was obtained from a man aged 40-49 years in good health. V gene TRBV6-2 or TRBV6-3 combines with J gene TRBJ2-1; D unresolved. Sequencing used blood. The CDR3: CASRTHTDEQFF. CDR3 DNA: TGTGCCAGCAGAACCCATACCGATGAGCAGTTCTTC.